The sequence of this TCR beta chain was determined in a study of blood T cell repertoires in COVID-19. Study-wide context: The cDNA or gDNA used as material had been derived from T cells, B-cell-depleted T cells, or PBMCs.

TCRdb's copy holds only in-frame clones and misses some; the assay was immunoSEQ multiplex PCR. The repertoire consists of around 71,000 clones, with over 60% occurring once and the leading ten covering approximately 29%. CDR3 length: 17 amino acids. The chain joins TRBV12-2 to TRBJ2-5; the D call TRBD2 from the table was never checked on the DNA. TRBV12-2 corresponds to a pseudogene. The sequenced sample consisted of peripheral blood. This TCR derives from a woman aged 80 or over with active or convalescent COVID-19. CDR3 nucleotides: TGTGCAAGTCGCAAAAAAGCGGGGGGGCAGCCTAAAGAGACCCAGTACTTC. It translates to CASRKKAGGQPKETQYF.